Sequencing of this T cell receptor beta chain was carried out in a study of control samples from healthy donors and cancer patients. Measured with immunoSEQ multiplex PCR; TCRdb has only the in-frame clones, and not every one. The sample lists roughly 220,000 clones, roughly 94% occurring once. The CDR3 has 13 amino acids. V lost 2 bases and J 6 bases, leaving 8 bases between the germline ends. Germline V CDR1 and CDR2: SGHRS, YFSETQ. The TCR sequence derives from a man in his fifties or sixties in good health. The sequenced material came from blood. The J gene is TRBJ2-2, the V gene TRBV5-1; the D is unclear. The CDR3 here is CASSFRQAGELFF. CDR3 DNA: TGCGCCAGCAGCTTTAGGCAGGCCGGGGAGCTGTTTTTT.